This entry is about one T cell receptor (beta chain). This clonotype appeared a few times. Its antigen specificity is not known. The sample holds no much larger clone one base away, and base qualities are not on file. This sample is drawn from a study of identical twins (dated by TCRdb to 2016 to 2017). General notes on the study: The study deep-sequenced TCR alpha and beta repertoires from monozygotic twins, unrelated adults of various ages and cord blood to test whether fetal clonotypes persist. Replicate twin experiments were performed at different times using different library preparation protocols to rule out contamination. Results the study describes overall, beyond this receptor: Compared with coincidental sharing between unrelated individuals, an excess of low generation-probability sequences was observed among out-of-frame TCR alpha sequences shared between twins. In beta out-of-frame sequences, excess twin sharing was weaker, because having fewer shared sequences lowered the signal-to-noise ratio. Invariant T cells such as MAIT and iNKT could partly confound zero-insertion analyses, although diverse VJ usage argued against such confounding for most clonotypes. Out-of-frame TCR alpha sharing in monozygotic twins was systematically underestimated by recombination models, whereas sharing between unrelated individuals was in agreement with the recombination models. Fewer insertions were carried by abundant cord blood beta clonotypes, a similar but weaker trend appeared in young adult naive repertoires, and no such trend appeared in memory repertoires. Conclusions relied on cross-sectional statistical analysis, since the same donors could not be followed over many years.

Every donor was a healthy Caucasian. Three pairs of female monozygotic twins, all aged about 18 to 30 years, made up the twin cohort. Peripheral blood mononuclear cells were the source from which RNA for the TCR libraries was isolated. Reading the germline V gene (reference sequence) gives CDR1 SEHNR and CDR2 FQNEAQ. Cut back by 1 base and 13 bases, the V and J ends lie 8 bases apart. The cysteine opens and the phenylalanine closes a CDR3 of 11 amino acids. Here the CDR3 DNA is all that survives: 33 bases in frame from base 1. The library was prepared using 5' RACE. Sequencing was performed on an Illumina HiSeq 2000. Template switching added a universal primer binding site, and the final cDNA carried a unique molecular identifier that allowed TCR cDNA molecules to be counted accurately. Specific primers in the conserved constant-segment region were used to synthesize first-strand cDNA for TCR alpha and beta chains. Each cDNA library was double barcoded, with a SMART-Mk sample barcode plus Illumina barcodes, to control for contamination. TruSeq adapter sequences, together with Illumina sample barcodes, were added in two successive PCR steps. The Illumina HiSeq platform was used with custom primers to sequence TCR alpha and beta cDNA libraries. On the authors' methods: Unique molecular identifiers were extracted from raw reads with MiGEC, and CDR3 positions were determined with MiXCR. For each individual, recombination models were inferred using an EM algorithm with the repgenHMM and IGoR tools. Shared clonotypes were analyzed with the tcR package in R, and sharing was normalized by the product of cloneset sizes. To study raw recombination without the effects of thymic and clonal selection, out-of-frame nonproductive sequences were analyzed. TCRdb redid the processing of the public reads, applying fastp at Q25 and MiXCR, and retained in-frame beta chains. Rows with one shared CDR3 protein collapse into an entry with the most common genes and DNA. These V and J calls originate from TCRdb's pipeline instead of the authors' own analysis. The sample table contains roughly 720,000 distinct CDR3 sequences; only one count was recorded for about 18% of them. The ten biggest clones cover around 12% of the sample.

A further study also used this sample, focusing on T cells expressing NK-cell markers. That second report states: Under 10 donors provided sorted CD3+CD56+NKG2C+, CD3+CD56+NKG2C- and CD3+CD56-NKG2C+ T-cell subsets, whose TCR beta-chain repertoires were profiled. Among the eight sequenced donors, only one was HCMV-seronegative, while the other seven were HCMV-seropositive. To restrict sorting to alphabetaTCR-expressing T cells, an anti-gammadeltaTCR antibody was added in several experiments. For six donors, the dominant CD3+CD56+NKG2C+ clonotypes were among the top 10 CD8+ clonotypes and accounted for about 1.0-7.5% of CD8+ T cells. Those dominant clonotypes were again the most abundant among CD3+CD56-NKG2C+ cells in a few donors, at about 28.3-60.1%. Whether the expanded NKG2C-expressing T cell clones were specific for HCMV antigens was left unclear. The eight sequenced donors were randomly selected healthy volunteers, three men and five women. HCMV serostatus was determined by detecting HCMV-specific IgG in serum with a commercial ELISA kit. For roughly six donors, bulk peripheral blood T-cell repertoires were additionally sequenced from unsorted PBMC. Reads were demultiplexed and grouped by UMI with MIGEC, and clonotypes were assembled and quantified with MiTCR. To remove erroneous sequences, TCR cDNA sequences were retained only when supported by two or more reads. The tcR package was used for downstream repertoire analysis, with clonotypes matched between fractions based on CDR3 nucleotide sequence plus V segment. VDJmatch was used to annotate antigen specificity against VDJdb, with one amino acid substitution allowed in CDR3.

Sequenced input: PBMCs. The clonotype originates from a woman between 18 and 29 years old in good health. Recombination linked TRBV7-9 to TRBJ2-1; no D gene can be assigned with confidence. Read as DNA, the sequence is TGTGCCAGCAGCTTAGGGACCTATCAGTTCTTC. Its translation reads: CASSLGTYQFF. The full variable domain, with segments outside the CDR3 supplied by the reference TRBV7-9 and TRBJ2-1 proteins, appears as DTGVSQNPRHKITKRGQNVTFRCDPISEHNRLYWYRQTLGQGPEFLTYFQNEAQLEKSRLLSDRFSAERPKGSFSTLEIQRTEQGDSAMYLCASSLGTYQFFGPGTRLTVL.